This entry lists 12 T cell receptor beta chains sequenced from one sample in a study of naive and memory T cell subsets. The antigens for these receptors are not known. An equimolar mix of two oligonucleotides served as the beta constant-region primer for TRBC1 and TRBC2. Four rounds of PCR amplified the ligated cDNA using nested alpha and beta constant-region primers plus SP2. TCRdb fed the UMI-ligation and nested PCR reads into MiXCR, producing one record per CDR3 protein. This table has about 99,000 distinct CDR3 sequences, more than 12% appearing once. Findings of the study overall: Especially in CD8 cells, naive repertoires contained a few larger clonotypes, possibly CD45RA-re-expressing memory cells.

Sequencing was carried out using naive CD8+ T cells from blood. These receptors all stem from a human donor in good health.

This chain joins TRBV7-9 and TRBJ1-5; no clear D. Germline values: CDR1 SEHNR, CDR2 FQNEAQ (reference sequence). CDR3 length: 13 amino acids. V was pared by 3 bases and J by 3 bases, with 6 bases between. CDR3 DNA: TGTGCCAGCAGCTTCCGGGACAATCAGCCCCAGCATTTT. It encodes CASSFRDNQPQHF.

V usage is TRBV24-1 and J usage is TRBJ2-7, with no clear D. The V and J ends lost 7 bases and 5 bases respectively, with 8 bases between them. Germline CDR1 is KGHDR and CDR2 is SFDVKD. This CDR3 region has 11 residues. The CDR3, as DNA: TGTGCCACCAGCGAAGATGACGAGCAGTACTTC. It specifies CATSEDDEQYF.

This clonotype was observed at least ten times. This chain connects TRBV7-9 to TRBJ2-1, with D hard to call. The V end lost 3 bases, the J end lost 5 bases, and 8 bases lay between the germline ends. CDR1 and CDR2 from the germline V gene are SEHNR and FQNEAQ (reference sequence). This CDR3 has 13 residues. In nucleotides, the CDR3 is TGTGCCAGCAGCTTCCCTGGAGACAATGAGCAGTTCTTC. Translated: CASSFPGDNEQFF.

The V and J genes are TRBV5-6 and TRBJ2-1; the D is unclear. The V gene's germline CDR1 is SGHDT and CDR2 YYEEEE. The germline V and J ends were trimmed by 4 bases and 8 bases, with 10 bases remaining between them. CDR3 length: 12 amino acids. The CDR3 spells CASSQDGYEQFF. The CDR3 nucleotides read TGTGCCAGCAGCCAAGACGGGTATGAGCAGTTCTTC.

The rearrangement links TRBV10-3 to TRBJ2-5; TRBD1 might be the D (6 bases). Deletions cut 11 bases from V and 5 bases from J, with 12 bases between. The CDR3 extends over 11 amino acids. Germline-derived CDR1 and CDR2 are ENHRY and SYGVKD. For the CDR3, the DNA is TGTGCCGTCCAGGGGCGGGAGACCCAGTACTTC. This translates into CAVQGRETQYF.

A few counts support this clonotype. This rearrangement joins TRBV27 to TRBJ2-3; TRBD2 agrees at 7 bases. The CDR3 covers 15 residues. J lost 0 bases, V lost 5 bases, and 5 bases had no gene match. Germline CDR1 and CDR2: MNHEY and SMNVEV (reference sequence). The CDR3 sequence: CASSPLAVSTDTQYF. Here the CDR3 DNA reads TGTGCCAGCAGTCCCCTAGCGGTGAGCACAGATACGCAGTATTTT.

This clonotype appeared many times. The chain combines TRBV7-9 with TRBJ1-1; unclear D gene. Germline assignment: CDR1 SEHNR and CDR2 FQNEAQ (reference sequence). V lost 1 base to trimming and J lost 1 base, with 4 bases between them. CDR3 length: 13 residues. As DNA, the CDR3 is TGTGCCAGCAGCTTAGAACCGAACACTGAAGCTTTCTTT. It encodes CASSLEPNTEAFF.

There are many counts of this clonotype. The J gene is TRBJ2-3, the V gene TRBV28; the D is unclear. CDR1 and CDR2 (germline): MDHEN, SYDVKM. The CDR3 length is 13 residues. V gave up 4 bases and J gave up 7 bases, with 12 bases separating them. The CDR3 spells CASSSGRDYTQYF. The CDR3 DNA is TGTGCCAGCAGTTCTGGACGAGATTATACGCAGTATTTT.

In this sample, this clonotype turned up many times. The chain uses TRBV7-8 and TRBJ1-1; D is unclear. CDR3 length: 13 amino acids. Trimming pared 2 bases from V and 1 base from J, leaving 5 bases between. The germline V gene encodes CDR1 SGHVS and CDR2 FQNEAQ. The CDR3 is CASSLQENTEAFF. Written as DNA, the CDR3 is TGTGCCAGCAGCTTACAAGAGAACACTGAAGCTTTCTTT.

The DNA of the CDR3 is TGTGCCACCAGCAGCGCCAAAAGGCAGACGAACACTGAAGCTTTCTTT. Translating it yields CATSSAKRQTNTEAFF. The chain links TRBV15 to TRBJ1-1; D remains ambiguous. Per germline, CDR1 LNHNV and CDR2 YYDKDF (reference sequence). The V and J ends lost 3 bases and 1 base respectively, with 15 bases between them. The CDR3 has 16 residues.

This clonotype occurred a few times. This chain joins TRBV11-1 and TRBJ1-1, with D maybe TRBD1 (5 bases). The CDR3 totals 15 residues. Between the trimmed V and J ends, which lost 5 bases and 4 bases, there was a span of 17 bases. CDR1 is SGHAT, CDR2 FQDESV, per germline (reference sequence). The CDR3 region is CASSTNTGRGTEAFF. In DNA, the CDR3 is TGTGCCAGCAGCACCAACACAGGCCGGGGCACTGAAGCTTTCTTT.

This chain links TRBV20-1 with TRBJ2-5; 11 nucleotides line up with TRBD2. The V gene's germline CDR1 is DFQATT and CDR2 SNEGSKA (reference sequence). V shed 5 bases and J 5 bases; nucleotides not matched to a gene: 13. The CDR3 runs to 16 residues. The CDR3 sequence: CSASPGLAVWGETQYF. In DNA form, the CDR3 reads TGCAGTGCTTCACCGGGACTAGCGGTTTGGGGGGAGACCCAGTACTTC.